The source of this T cell receptor beta chain is a study of regulatory T cells in long-lasting Graves disease. Findings of the study overall: Patients with persistent disease showed a bias toward TRBV28, TRBJ1-2 and TRBJ2-5.

This sample's time point: newly diagnosed GD, antithyroid drugs for less than 3 months. The TCR library was prepared using RNA isolated from PBMCs. From an endocrinology department in Xi'an, China, came the patients. This clonotype has ten or more counts. Antigen: not known. HTBI primers from iRepertoire and Arm-PCR of CDR3 regions yielded the TCR beta libraries. TCRdb itself ran the multiplex PCR reads through MiXCR, one entry per CDR3 protein. There are roughly 530,000 distinct CDR3 sequences in the sample; about 16% occur only once, and 25% lies in the top ten. V was cut by 1 base and J by 4 bases, with 17 bases left in between. Germline values: CDR1 SGHAT, CDR2 FQNNGV. The CDR3 runs to 17 residues. The sample was also linked to a second study, of T cells in Graves' hyperthyroidism and ophthalmopathy. From that second work: HTBI primers were the set used in a first-round RT-PCR of the TCR CDR3. Most clonotypes expanded in the thyroid (above 0.001) were also present in blood.

The V and J genes are TRBV11-2 and TRBJ1-5; perhaps TRBD1 as D (5 bases). The receptor was isolated from a woman aged 35-65 years with Graves disease. The input for sequencing was peripheral blood mononuclear cells (PBMCs), taken at new diagnosis, from a patient treated with antithyroid drugs. The CDR3 is CASSLGGARGGNQPQHF. The CDR3 DNA reads TGTGCCAGCAGCTTAGGCGGCGCGAGGGGCGGAAATCAGCCCCAGCATTTT.